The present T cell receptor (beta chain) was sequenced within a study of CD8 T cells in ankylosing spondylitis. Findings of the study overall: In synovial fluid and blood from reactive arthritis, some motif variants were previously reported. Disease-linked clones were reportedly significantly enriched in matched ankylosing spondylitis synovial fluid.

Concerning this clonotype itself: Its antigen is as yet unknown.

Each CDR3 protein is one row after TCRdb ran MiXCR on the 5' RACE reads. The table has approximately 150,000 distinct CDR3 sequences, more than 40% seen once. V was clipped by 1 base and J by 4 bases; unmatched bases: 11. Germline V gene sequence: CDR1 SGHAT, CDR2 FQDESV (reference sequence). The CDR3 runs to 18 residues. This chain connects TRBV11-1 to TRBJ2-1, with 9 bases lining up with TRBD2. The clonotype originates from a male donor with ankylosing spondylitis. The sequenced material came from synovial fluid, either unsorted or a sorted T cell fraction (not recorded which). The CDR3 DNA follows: TGTGCCAGCAGCTTAGTCTCTTTACCTAGCGGGGTATACAATGAGCAGTTCTTC. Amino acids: CASSLVSLPSGVYNEQFF. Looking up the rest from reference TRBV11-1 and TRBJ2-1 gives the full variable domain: EAEVAQSPRYKITEKSQAVAFWCDPISGHATLYWYRQILGQGPELLVQFQDESVVDDSQLPKDRFSAERLKGVDSTLKIQPAELGDSAMYLCASSLVSLPSGVYNEQFFGPGTRLTVL.